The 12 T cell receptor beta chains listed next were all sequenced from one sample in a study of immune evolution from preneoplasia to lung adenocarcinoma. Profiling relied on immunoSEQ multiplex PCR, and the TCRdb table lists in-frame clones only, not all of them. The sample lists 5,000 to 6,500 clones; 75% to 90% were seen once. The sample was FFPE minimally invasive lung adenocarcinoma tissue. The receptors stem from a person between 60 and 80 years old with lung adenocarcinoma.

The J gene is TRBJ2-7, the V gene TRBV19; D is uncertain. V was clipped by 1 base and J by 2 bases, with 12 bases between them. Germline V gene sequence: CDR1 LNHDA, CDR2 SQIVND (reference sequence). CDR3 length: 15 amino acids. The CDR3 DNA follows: TGTGCCAGTAGTATAGGGGTCGGGCCAACCTACGAGCAGTACTTC. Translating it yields CASSIGVGPTYEQYF. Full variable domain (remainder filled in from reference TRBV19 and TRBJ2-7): DGGITQSPKYLFRKEGQNVTLSCEQNLNHDAMYWYRQDPGQGLRLIYYSQIVNDFQKGDIAEGYSVSREKKESFPLTVTSAQKNPTAFYLCASSIGVGPTYEQYFGPGTRLTVT.

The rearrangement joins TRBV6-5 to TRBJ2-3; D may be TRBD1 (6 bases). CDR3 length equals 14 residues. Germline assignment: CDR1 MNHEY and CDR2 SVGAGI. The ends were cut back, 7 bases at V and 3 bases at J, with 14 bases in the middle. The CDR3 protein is CASTPQGLTDTQYF. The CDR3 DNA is TGTGCCAGCACCCCCCAGGGGTTGACAGATACGCAGTATTTT.

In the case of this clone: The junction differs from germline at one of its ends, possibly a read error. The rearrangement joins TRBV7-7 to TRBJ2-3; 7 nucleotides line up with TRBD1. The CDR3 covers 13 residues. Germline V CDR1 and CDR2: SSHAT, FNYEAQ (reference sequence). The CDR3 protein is CASSSQGTDTQYF. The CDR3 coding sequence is TGTGCTAGCAGCTCACAGGGGACAGATACGCAGTATTTT.

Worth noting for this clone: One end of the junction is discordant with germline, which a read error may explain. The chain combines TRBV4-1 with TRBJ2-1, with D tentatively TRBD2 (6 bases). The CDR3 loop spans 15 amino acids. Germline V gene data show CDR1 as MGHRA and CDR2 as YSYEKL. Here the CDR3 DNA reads TGCGCCAGCAGCCAAGAGGGGGACTCCAACAATGAGCAGTTCTTC. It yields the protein CASSQEGDSNNEQFF.

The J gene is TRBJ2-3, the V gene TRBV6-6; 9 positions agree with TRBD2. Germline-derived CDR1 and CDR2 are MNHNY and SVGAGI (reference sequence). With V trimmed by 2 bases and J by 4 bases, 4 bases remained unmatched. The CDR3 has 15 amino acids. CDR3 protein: CASSYGAGGPDTQYF. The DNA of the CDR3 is TGTGCCAGCAGTTACGGGGCGGGGGGGCCAGATACGCAGTATTTT.

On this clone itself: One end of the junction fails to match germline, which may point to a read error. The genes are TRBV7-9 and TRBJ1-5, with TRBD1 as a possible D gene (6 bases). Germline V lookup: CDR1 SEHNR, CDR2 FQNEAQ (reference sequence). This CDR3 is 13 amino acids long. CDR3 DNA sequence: TGTGCCAGCGGCTTAGGGGGGAATCAGCCCCAGCATTTT. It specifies CASGLGGNQPQHF.

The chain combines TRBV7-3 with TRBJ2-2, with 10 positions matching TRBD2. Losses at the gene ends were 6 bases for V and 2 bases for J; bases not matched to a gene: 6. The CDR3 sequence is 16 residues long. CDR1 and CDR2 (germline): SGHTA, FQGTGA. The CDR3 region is CASSPTSGVNTGELFF. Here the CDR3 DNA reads TGTGCCAGCAGTCCTACTAGCGGGGTCAACACCGGGGAGCTGTTTTTT.

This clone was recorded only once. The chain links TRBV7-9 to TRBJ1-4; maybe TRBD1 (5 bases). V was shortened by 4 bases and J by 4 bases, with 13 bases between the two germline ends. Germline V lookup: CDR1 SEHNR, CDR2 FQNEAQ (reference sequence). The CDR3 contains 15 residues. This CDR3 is CASSSRGRINEKLFF. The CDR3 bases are TGTGCCAGCAGCTCAAGGGGCAGGATTAATGAAAAACTGTTTTTT.

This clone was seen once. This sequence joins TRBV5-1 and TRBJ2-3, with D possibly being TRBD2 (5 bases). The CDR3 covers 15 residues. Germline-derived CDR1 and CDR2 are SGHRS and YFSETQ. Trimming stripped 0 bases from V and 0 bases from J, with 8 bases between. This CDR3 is CASSLGERSTDTQYF. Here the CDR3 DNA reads TGCGCCAGCAGCTTGGGGGAGAGAAGCACAGATACGCAGTATTTT.

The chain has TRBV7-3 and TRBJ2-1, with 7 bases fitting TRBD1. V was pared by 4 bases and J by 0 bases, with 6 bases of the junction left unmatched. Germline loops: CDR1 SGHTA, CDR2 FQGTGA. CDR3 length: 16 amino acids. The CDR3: CASSSGQEYSYNEQFF. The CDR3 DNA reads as TGTGCCAGCAGCTCCGGACAGGAGTACTCCTACAATGAGCAGTTCTTC. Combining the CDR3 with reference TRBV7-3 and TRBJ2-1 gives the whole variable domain GAGVSQTPSNKVTEKGKYVELRCDPISGHTALYWYRQSLGQGPEFLIYFQGTGAADDSGLPNDRFFAVRPEGSVSTLKIQRTERGDSAVYLCASSSGQEYSYNEQFFGPGTRLTVL.

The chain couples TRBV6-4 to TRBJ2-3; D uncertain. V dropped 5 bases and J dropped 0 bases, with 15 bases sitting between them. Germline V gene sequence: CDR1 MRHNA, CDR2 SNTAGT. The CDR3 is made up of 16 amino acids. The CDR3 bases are TGTGCCAGCAGTCCTCTCGGGCAGAGGAGCACAGATACGCAGTATTTT. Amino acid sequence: CASSPLGQRSTDTQYF.

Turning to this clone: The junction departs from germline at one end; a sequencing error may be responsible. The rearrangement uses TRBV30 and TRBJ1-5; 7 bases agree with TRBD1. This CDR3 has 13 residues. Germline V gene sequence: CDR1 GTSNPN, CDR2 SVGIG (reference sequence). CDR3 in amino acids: CAWTGGANQSQHF. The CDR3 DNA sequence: TGTGCCTGGACAGGGGGGGCAAATCAGTCCCAGCATTTT.